Each of the 16 T cell receptor beta chains below was sequenced from the same sample in a study of OX40 agonist ivuxolimab in advanced cancers. Libraries were prepared by immunoSEQ multiplex PCR; TCRdb keeps only in-frame clonotypes and omits some of them. Counted here are some 41,000 clones, 80% to 90% occurring once; the ten biggest clones make up approximately 35%. This specimen consisted of CD4+ or CD8+ T cells sorted from blood, obtained in a trial of the OX40 agonist ivuxolimab. All receptors derive from an adult with an advanced solid tumor such as melanoma, head and neck, liver or kidney cancer.

The chain couples TRBV6-5 to TRBJ1-2, with 8 bases that match TRBD1. Germline CDR1 and CDR2: MNHEY and SVGAGI. V dropped 4 bases and J dropped 4; count of bases not matched to a gene: 8. The CDR3 contains 15 residues. The CDR3 sequence is CASSLYTQGAYGYTF. CDR3 coding DNA: TGTGCCAGCAGTTTATACACTCAGGGGGCCTATGGCTACACCTTC.

V and J are TRBV7-7 and TRBJ2-1; 11 nucleotides line up with TRBD2. From germline, CDR1 is SSHAT and CDR2 FNYEAQ (reference sequence). After removal of 1 base from V and 8 bases from J, the junction contained 4 bases not matched to a gene. The CDR3 extends over 15 amino acids. DNA for the CDR3: TGTGCCAGCAGCTTAGATCTAGCGGGAGGTGATGAGCAGTTCTTC. This encodes CASSLDLAGGDEQFF. Complete variable domain (other parts from reference TRBV7-7 and TRBJ2-1): GAGVSQSPRYKVTKRGQDVTLRCDPISSHATLYWYQQALGQGPEFLTYFNYEAQPDKSGLPSDRFSAERPEGSISTLTIQRTEQRDSAMYRCASSLDLAGGDEQFFGPGTRLTVL.

This chain uses TRBV4-1 with TRBJ1-5; D ambiguous. V lost 1 base and J lost 5, with 9 bases in between. The CDR3 has 14 residues. Germline CDR1 reads MGHRA; CDR2 reads YSYEKL. CDR3 bases: TGCGCCAGCAGCCAAGTAAGTAAGGATCAGCCCCAGCATTTT. Translating it yields CASSQVSKDQPQHF.

The V call is TRBV7-3, the J call TRBJ1-2; D uncertain. Germline V lookup: CDR1 SGHTA, CDR2 FQGTGA. The CDR3 covers 14 residues. V was shortened by 2 bases and J by 2 bases, with 9 bases between the two germline ends. CDR3 bases: TGTGCCAGCAGCTTAGGGAACCAAAACTATGGCTACACCTTC. It translates to CASSLGNQNYGYTF. Full variable domain (rest looked up from reference TRBV7-3 and TRBJ1-2): GAGVSQTPSNKVTEKGKYVELRCDPISGHTALYWYRQSLGQGPEFLIYFQGTGAADDSGLPNDRFFAVRPEGSVSTLKIQRTERGDSAVYLCASSLGNQNYGYTFGSGTRLTVV.

The chain joins TRBV18 to TRBJ2-7; D perhaps matches TRBD2 (5 bases). This CDR3 comprises 14 residues. Per the germline V gene, CDR1 is KGHSH and CDR2 is LQKENI. V was shortened by 3 bases and J by 7 bases, with 16 bases between the two germline ends. This chain's CDR3 is CASSPTSILGEQYF. The CDR3 region has the DNA TGTGCCAGCTCACCTACTTCAATACTAGGTGAGCAGTACTTC.

The chain employs TRBV21-1 and TRBJ1-1; TRBD1 was called by the table and not checked on the DNA. TRBV21-1 is given as a pseudogene. The CDR3 has 11 residues. The CDR3 is CASSGQPEAFF. As DNA, the CDR3 is TGTGCCAGCAGCGGACAACCTGAAGCTTTCTTT.

About this clone: This sample includes further DNA sequences coding for the same CDR3. CDR3 bases: TGTGCCAGCAACGGGGGGCTAGCGGGGGGGCCCCCGCAGTATTTT. It yields the protein CASNGGLAGGPPQYF. The chain uses TRBV5-6 and TRBJ2-3, with TRBD2 identical over 12 bases. After removal of 6 bases from V and 10 bases from J, the junction contained 12 bases not matched to a gene. Germline V gene lookup returns CDR1 SGHDT and CDR2 YYEEEE. CDR3 size: 15 residues.

The chain has TRBV29-1 and TRBJ2-1, with D perhaps matching TRBD2 (5 bases). The ends were cut back, 7 bases at V and 1 base at J, with 8 bases in the middle. The germline V gene encodes CDR1 SQVTM and CDR2 ANQGSEA. The CDR3 is 12 amino acids. The CDR3 is CSGETSYNEQFF. CDR3 in DNA: TGCAGCGGGGAGACTTCCTACAATGAGCAGTTCTTC.

The V and J genes are TRBV28 and TRBJ2-7; 7 nucleotides agree with TRBD1. In germline, CDR1 is MDHEN, CDR2 SYDVKM. Unmatched junction bases numbered 12, after V lost 6 bases and J lost 4 bases. This CDR3 has 15 amino acids. In nucleotides, the CDR3 is TGTGCCAGCAGCCCTACAGGGGCCCAATTATACGAGCAGTACTTC. This sequence encodes CASSPTGAQLYEQYF.

The chain joins TRBV6-1 to TRBJ2-5; D uncertain. The V gene lost 2 bases and the J gene lost 2 bases, with 12 bases spanning the gap. This CDR3 is built from 15 residues. CDR1 and CDR2 from the germline V gene are MNHNS and SASEGT. The CDR3 region is CASSESSYLQETQYF. The CDR3 DNA reads as TGTGCCAGCAGTGAATCGTCCTACCTTCAAGAGACCCAGTACTTC.

The chain combines TRBV9 with TRBJ2-5; TRBD2 agrees at 14 bases. CDR3 length equals 18 residues. V shed 5 bases, J shed 2 bases, and the junction held 11 bases outside the gene matches. Looked up from germline, CDR1 is SGDLS and CDR2 is YYNGEE. CDR3 sequence: CASRPGTSGSQSQETQYF. CDR3 nucleotide sequence: TGTGCCAGCAGGCCTGGGACTAGCGGGAGTCAGAGTCAAGAGACCCAGTACTTC.

V gene TRBV7-6 combines with J gene TRBJ2-7, with D perhaps matching TRBD1 (6 bases). CDR3 length equals 13 residues. Per the germline V gene, CDR1 is SGHVS and CDR2 is FNYEAQ. V shed 4 bases and J shed 4 bases, with 11 bases lying between them. This chain's CDR3 is CASSSSQGYEQYF. CDR3 nucleotides: TGTGCCAGCAGCTCCTCTCAGGGGTACGAGCAGTACTTC.

This chain joins TRBV9 and TRBJ2-5; a weak D match, TRBD2 (7 bases). V was pared by 5 bases and J by 3 bases, with 11 bases between. Germline-derived CDR1 and CDR2 are SGDLS and YYNGEE. The length of the CDR3 is 13 residues. The CDR3 loop is CASSRGDKETQYF. The CDR3 region has the DNA TGTGCCAGCAGTCGGGGGGACAAAGAGACCCAGTACTTC.

This clone occurred once. J is TRBJ2-3 and V is TRBV9, with 10 nucleotides matching TRBD2. The length of the CDR3 is 17 residues. After removal of 4 bases from V and 4 bases from J, the junction contained 12 bases not matched to a gene. Germline V gene lookup returns CDR1 SGDLS and CDR2 YYNGEE. The CDR3, as DNA: TGTGCCAGCAGCCCTCAGACCAGCGGGAGGGCCTCAGATACGCAGTATTTT. Translation: CASSPQTSGRASDTQYF.

The CDR3 loop reads CASKAHRGTFYGYTF. As DNA, the CDR3 is TGTGCCAGCAAGGCTCACCGAGGGACATTCTATGGCTACACCTTC. The V call is TRBV28, the J call TRBJ1-2; tentatively, D is TRBD1 (6 bases). Germline V gene data show CDR1 as MDHEN and CDR2 as SYDVKM. The germline V and J ends were trimmed by 7 bases and 4 bases, with 19 bases remaining between them. The CDR3 extends over 15 amino acids.

The chain links TRBV19 to TRBJ2-1; D is undetermined. The germline CDR1 and CDR2 sequences are LNHDA and SQIVND (reference sequence). With 6 bases removed from V and 0 bases from J, the gap between germline ends came to 6 bases. The CDR3 length is 13 residues. The CDR3 is CASSYSSYNEQFF. CDR3 DNA sequence: TGTGCCAGTAGCTATAGCTCCTACAATGAGCAGTTCTTC. Using reference TRBV19 and TRBJ2-1 for the parts outside the CDR3, the full variable domain is DGGITQSPKYLFRKEGQNVTLSCEQNLNHDAMYWYRQDPGQGLRLIYYSQIVNDFQKGDIAEGYSVSREKKESFPLTVTSAQKNPTAFYLCASSYSSYNEQFFGPGTRLTVL.